Described below is a single TCR beta chain sequence and its context. What it recognizes is unknown. The entry originates in a study of cytomegalovirus exposure and HLA in healthy donors. The CDR3 loop spans 13 amino acids. In germline, CDR1 is LNHNV, CDR2 YYDKDF (reference sequence). V lost 1 base and J lost 2, with 4 bases in between. PCR employed 60 Vbeta and 13 Jbeta primers. Generated by immunoSEQ multiplex PCR, the TCRdb table keeps only in-frame clones and is missing some. The data contain more than 150,000 clones, over 70% of them singletons. Study-wide points: A later analysis reportedly found that, within productive TCRs, an Asian-associated ancestry cluster had fewer N-insertions than the mean observed across the roughly 670 donors. Reports indicate that TCR beta sequences accurately predicted the HLA-A and HLA-B alleles of most subjects. Apparent HLA restriction characterized most CMV-associated TCR beta chains in a later analysis. Most TCR sequences were uncommon, yet certain public TCRs appeared in many donors.

This clonotype was sampled from a man between 18 and 35 years old in good health and CMV-seronegative. Specimen: PBMCs. The gene calls are TRBV15 and TRBJ2-3; D is undetermined. Here the CDR3 reads CATSRGPTDTQYF. The CDR3 DNA reads TGTGCCACCAGCAGAGGGCCCACAGATACGCAGTATTTT.